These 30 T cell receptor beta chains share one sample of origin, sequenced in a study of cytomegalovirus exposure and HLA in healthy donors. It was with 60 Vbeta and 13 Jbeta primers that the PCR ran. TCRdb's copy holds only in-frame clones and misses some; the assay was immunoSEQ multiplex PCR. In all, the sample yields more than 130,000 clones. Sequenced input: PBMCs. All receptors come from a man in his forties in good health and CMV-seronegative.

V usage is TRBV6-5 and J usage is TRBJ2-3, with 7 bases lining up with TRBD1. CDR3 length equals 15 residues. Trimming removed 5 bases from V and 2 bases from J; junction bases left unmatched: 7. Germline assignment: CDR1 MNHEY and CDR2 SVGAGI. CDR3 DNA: TGTGCCAGCAGTCCCCGGGACAGAAACACAGATACGCAGTATTTT. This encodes CASSPRDRNTDTQYF.

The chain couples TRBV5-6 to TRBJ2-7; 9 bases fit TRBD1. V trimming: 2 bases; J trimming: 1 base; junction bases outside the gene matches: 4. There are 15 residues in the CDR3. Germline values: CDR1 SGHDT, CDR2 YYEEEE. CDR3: CASSFPGQGSYEQYF. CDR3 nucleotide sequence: TGTGCCAGCAGCTTTCCGGGACAGGGTTCCTACGAGCAGTACTTC.

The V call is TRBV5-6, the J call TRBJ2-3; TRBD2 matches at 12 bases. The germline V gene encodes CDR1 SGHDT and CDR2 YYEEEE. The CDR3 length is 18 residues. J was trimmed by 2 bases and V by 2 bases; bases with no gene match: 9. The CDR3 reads CASSLGRLAGGPTDTQYF. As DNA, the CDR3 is TGTGCCAGCAGCTTAGGCCGCCTAGCGGGGGGGCCCACAGATACGCAGTATTTT.

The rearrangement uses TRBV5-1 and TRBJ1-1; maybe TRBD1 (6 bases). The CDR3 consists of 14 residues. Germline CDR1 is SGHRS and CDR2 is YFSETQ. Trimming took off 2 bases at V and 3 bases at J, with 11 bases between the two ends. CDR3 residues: CASSFSGVDTEAFF. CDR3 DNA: TGCGCCAGCAGCTTTTCAGGGGTGGACACTGAAGCTTTCTTT.

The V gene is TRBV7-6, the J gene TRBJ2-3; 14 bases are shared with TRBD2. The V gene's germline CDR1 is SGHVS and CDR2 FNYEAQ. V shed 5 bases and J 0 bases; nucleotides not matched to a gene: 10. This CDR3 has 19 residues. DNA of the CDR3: TGTGCCAGCAGCCCTCTTGGACTAGCGGGGGGCCCTAGCACAGATACGCAGTATTTT. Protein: CASSPLGLAGGPSTDTQYF.

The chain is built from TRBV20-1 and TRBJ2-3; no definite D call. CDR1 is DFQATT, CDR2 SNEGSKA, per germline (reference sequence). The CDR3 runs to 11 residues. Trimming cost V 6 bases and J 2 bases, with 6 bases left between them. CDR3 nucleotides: TGCAGTGCCCTTTACACAGATACGCAGTATTTT. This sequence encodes CSALYTDTQYF.

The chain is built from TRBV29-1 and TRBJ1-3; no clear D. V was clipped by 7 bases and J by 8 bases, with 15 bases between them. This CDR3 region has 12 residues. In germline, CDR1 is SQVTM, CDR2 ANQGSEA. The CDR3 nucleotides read TGCAGCGCCCGACTTGGCGGGGACACCATATATTTT. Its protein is CSARLGGDTIYF.

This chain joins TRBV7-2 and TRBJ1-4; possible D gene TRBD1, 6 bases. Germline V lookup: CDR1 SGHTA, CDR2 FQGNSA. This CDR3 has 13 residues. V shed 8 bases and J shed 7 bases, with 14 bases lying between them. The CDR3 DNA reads TGTGCCAGCGGCACAGGGACGGTTGAAAAACTGTTTTTT. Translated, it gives CASGTGTVEKLFF.

CDR3 residues: CASRTDSYEQYF. CDR3 DNA: TGCGCCAGTCGGACAGACTCCTACGAGCAGTACTTC. The chain links TRBV5-1 to TRBJ2-7, with D maybe TRBD1 (6 bases). The V end was cut by 8 bases, the J end by 0 bases, with 9 bases between. Germline V gene sequence: CDR1 SGHRS, CDR2 YFSETQ. This CDR3 is built from 12 residues.

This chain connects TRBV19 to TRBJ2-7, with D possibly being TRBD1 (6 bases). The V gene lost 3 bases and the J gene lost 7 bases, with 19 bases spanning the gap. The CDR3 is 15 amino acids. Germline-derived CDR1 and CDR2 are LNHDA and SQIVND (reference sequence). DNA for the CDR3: TGTGCCAGTAGTATTCAGACAGGCCGAAGGGATGAGCAGTACTTC. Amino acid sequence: CASSIQTGRRDEQYF.

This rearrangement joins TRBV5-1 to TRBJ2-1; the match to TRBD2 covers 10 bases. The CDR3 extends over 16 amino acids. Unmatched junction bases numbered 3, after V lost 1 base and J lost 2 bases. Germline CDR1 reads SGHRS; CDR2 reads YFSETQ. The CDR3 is CASSLRAGGPYNEQFF. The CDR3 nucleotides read TGCGCCAGCAGCTTGCGAGCGGGGGGGCCCTACAATGAGCAGTTCTTC.

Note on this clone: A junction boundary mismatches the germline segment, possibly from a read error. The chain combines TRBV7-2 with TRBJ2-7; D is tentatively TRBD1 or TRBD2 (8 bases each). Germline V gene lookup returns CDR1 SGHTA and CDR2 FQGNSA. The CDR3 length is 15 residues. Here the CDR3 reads CASSVAGQATYEQYF. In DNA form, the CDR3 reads TGTGCCAGCAGCGTAGCGGGACAGGCAACCTACGAGCAGTACTTC.

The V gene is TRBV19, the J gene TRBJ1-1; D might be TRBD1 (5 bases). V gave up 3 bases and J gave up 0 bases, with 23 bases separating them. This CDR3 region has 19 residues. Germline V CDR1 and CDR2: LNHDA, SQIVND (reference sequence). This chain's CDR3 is CASSIWLELTATVNTEAFF. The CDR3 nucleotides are TGTGCCAGTAGTATTTGGTTGGAATTGACAGCCACAGTGAACACTGAAGCTTTCTTT.

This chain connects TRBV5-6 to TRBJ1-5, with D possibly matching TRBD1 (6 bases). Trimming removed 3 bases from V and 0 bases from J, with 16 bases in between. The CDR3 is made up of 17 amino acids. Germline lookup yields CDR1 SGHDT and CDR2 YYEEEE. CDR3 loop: CASSSRQGRYSNQPQHF. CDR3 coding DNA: TGTGCCAGCAGCTCTAGGCAGGGGCGATATAGCAATCAGCCCCAGCATTTT.

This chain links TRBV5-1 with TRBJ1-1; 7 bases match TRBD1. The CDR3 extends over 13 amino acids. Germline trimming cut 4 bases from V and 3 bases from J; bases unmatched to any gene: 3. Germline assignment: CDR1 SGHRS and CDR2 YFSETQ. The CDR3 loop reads CASSETGDTEAFF. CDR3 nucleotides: TGCGCCAGCAGCGAAACAGGGGACACTGAAGCTTTCTTT.

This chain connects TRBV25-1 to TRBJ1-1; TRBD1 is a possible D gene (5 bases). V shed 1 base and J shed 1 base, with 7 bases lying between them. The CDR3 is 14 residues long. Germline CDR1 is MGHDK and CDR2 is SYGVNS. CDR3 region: CASSELGGNTEAFF. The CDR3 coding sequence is TGTGCCAGCAGTGAATTGGGGGGGAACACTGAAGCTTTCTTT. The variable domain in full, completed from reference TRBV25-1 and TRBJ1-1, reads EADIYQTPRYLVIGTGKKITLECSQTMGHDKMYWYQQDPGMELHLIHYSYGVNSTEKGDLSSESTVSRIRTEHFPLTLESARPSHTSQYLCASSELGGNTEAFFGQGTRLTVV.

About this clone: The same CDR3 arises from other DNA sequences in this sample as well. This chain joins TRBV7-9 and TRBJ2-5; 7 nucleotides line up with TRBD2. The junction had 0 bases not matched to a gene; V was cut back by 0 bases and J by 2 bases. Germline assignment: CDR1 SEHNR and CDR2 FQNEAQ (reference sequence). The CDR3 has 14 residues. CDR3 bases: TGTGCCAGCAGCTTAGCGGGAGGGCAAGAGACCCAGTACTTC. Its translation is CASSLAGGQETQYF.

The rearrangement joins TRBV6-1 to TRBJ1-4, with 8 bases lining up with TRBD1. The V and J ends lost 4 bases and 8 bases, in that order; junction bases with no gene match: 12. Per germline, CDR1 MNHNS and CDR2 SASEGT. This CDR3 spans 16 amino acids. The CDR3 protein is CASSGRRQGKGEKLFF. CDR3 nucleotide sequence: TGTGCCAGCAGTGGCCGGCGACAGGGGAAAGGCGAAAAACTGTTTTTT.

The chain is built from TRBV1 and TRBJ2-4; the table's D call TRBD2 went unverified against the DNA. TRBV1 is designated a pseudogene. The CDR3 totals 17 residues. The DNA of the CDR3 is TGCACCAGCTCGGGACTAGCGGGGGGGCCGGCCAAAAACATTCAGTACTTC. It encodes CTSSGLAGGPAKNIQYF.

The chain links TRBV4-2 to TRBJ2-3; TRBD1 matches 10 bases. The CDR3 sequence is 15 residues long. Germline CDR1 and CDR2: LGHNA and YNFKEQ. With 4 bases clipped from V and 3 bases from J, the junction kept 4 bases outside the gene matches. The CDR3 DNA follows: TGTGCCAGCAGCCGTGGACAGGGGGAAACAGATACGCAGTATTTT. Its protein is CASSRGQGETDTQYF.

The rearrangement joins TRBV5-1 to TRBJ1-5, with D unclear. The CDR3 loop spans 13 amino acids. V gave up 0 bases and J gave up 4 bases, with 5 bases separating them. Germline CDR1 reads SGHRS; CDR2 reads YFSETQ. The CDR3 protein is CASSLDSNQPQHF. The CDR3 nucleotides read TGCGCCAGCAGCTTGGACAGTAATCAGCCCCAGCATTTT.

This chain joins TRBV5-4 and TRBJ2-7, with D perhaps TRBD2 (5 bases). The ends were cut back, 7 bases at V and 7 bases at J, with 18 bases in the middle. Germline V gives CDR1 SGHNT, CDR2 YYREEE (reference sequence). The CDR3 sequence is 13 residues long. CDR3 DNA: TGTGCCAGCGGCCTCGACCGGCCGGGGGAGCAGTACTTC. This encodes CASGLDRPGEQYF. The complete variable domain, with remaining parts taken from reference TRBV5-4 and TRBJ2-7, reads ETGVTQSPTHLIKTRGQQVTLRCSSQSGHNTVSWYQQALGQGPQFIFQYYREEENGRGNFPPRFSGLQFPNYSSELNVNALELDDSALYLCASGLDRPGEQYFGPGTRLTVT.

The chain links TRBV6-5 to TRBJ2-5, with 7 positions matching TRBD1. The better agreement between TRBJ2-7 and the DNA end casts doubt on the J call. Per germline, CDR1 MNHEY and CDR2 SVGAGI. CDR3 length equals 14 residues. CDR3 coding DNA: TGTGCCAGCAGTTTAGACAGGGACTCCTACGAGCAGTACTTC. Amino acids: CASSLDRDSYEQYF.

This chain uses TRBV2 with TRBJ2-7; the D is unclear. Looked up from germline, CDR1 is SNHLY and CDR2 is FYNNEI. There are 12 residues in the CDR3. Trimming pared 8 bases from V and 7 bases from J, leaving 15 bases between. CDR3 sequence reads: CASDLGPREQYF. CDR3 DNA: TGTGCCAGCGATCTGGGCCCCCGGGAGCAGTACTTC.

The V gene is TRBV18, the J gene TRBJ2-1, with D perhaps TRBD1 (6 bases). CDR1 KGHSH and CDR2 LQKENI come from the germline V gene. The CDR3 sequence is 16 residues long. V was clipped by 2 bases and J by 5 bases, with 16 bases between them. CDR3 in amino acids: CASSPSGTRINNEQFF. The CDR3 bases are TGTGCCAGCTCACCATCCGGGACAAGAATAAACAATGAGCAGTTCTTC.

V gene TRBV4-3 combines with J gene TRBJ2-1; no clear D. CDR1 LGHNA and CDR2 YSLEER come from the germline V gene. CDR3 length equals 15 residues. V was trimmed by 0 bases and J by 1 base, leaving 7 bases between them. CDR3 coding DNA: TGCGCCAGCAGCCAAGATAAAGCGTCCTACAATGAGCAGTTCTTC. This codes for CASSQDKASYNEQFF.

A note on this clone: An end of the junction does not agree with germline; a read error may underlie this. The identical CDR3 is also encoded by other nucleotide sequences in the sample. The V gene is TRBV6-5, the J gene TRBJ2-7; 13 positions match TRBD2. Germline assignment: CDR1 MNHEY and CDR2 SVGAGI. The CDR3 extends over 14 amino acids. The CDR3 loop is CASSPRTSGGEQYF. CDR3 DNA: TGTGCTAGCAGTCCTAGGACTAGCGGGGGAGAGCAGTACTTC.

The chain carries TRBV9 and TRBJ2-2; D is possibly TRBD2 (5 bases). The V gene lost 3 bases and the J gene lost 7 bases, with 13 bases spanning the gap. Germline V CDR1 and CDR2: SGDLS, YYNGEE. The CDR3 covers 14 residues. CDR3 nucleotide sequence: TGTGCCAGCAGCGAGTGGCAGGCGGGCGGGGAGCTGTTTTTT. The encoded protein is CASSEWQAGGELFF.

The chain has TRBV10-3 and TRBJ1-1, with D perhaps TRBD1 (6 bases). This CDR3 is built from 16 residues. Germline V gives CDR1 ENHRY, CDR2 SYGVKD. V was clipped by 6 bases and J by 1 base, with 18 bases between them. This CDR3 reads CAIRSTSSGENTEAFF. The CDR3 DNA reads TGTGCCATCAGAAGCACCTCCTCAGGGGAGAACACTGAAGCTTTCTTT.

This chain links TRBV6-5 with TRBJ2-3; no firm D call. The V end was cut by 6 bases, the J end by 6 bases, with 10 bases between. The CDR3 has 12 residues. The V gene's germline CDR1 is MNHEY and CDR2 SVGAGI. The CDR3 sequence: CASSRRSDTQYF. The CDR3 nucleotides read TGTGCCAGCAGCCGCCGGTCGGATACGCAGTATTTT.